This record looks at one T cell receptor beta chain sequence and its context. Its antigen remains unknown. Germline V gene data show CDR1 as SEHNR and CDR2 as FQNEAQ (reference sequence). Deletions cut 1 base from V and 9 bases from J, with 14 bases between. The CDR3 extends over 14 amino acids. The source of the sample is a study of CD8+CD57+ T cells in acquired aplastic anemia. On the study more broadly: An average of roughly 3.2 ug of DNA was obtained from sorted CD4+ and CD8+ cells.

Flow cytometry had shown expanded CD8+CD57+ cells in the patients chosen for sequencing. The blood sampling took place in patients who had so far received no therapy. Study observations and caveats: Researchers report that twenty-nine CD8+ CDR3 sequences appeared in both patients and controls.

Genomic DNA, serving as template, underwent TCR beta VDJ and CDR3 profiling. Via MiXCR, TCRdb re-called the reads, giving one row per CDR3 protein. This sample yields approximately 250,000 distinct CDR3 sequences, of which 65% to 90% are seen a single time; 35% to 50% belongs to the top ten. The rearrangement uses TRBV7-9 and TRBJ2-3, with D unresolved. The TCR sequence derives from a human donor with aplastic anemia. The sample was sorted CD4+, CD8+, or CD8+CD57+ T cells (not recorded which) from PBMCs. CDR3: CASSLEGSAGTQYF. The CDR3 DNA reads as TGTGCCAGCAGCTTAGAGGGAAGCGCCGGGACGCAGTATTTT.